The entry that follows covers one T cell receptor (beta chain) sequence. The record originates from a study of blood T cell repertoires in COVID-19. V shed 3 bases and J shed 5 bases, with 13 bases lying between them. This CDR3 contains 14 residues. Germline loops: CDR1 SGHRS, CDR2 YFSETQ. Cohort 3 donors were reported recovered after two negative PCRs, clearance, or symptom resolution. Source study methods: Nucleated cell number was recorded as an estimate derived from reference gene primer amplification. Clones were read by immunoSEQ multiplex PCR, and TCRdb kept only the in-frame ones, dropping some. The DNA gave D and trimming, while V, J and clone size come from that table. The sample has 150,000 to 200,000 clones, around 90% seen once.

The gene calls are TRBV5-1 and TRBJ2-3; D perhaps matches TRBD2 (5 bases). The sample consisted of PBMCs or T cells enriched from blood (not recorded which). This TCR came from a woman in her late teens or twenties who had recovered from COVID-19. The CDR3 sequence: CASSSGNSVDTQYF. The CDR3 DNA follows: TGCGCCAGCAGCTCTGGGAATAGCGTAGATACGCAGTATTTT.